The 2 T cell receptor beta chains in this list originate from one sample, sequenced in a study of blood T cell repertoires in COVID-19. The repertoire was sequenced with immunoSEQ multiplex PCR; TCRdb's copy has only in-frame clones and lacks some. The table shows 100,000 to 150,000 clones, with roughly 83% occurring only once. The sample comprised peripheral blood. The receptors were gathered from a woman aged 25 to 39 who had recovered from COVID-19.

The V call is TRBV5-1, the J call TRBJ1-2; no reliable D call. CDR1 and CDR2 (germline): SGHRS, YFSETQ. Between the trimmed V and J ends, which lost 2 bases and 5 bases, there was a span of 13 bases. This CDR3 region has 14 residues. The CDR3 sequence is CASSLDRPGYGYTF. CDR3 DNA: TGCGCCAGCAGCTTAGATAGGCCGGGGTATGGCTACACCTTC.

This sequence joins TRBV18 and TRBJ2-7, with TRBD2 matching 7 bases. CDR3 length equals 15 residues. Trimming at V came to 3 bases and at J to 6 bases, leaving 11 bases not matched to a gene. Germline CDR1 and CDR2: KGHSH and LQKENI. In DNA, the CDR3 is TGTGCCAGCTCACCCCTAGGACGGGGGGACCGCGAGCAGTACTTC. This encodes CASSPLGRGDREQYF.